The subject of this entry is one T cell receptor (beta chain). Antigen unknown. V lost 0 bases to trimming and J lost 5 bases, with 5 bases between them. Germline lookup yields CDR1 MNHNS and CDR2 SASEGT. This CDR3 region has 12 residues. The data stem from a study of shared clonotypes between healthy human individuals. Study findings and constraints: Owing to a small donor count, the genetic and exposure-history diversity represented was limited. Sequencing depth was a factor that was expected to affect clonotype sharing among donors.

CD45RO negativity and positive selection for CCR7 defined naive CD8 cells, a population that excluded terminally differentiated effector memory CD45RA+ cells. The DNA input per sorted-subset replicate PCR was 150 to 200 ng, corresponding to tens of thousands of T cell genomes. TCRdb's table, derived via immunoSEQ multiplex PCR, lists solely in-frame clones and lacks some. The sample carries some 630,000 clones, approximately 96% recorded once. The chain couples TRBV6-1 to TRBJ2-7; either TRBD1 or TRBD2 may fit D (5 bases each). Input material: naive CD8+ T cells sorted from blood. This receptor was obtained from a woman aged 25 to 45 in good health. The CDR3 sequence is CASSEAGDEQYF. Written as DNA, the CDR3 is TGTGCCAGCAGTGAAGCGGGGGACGAGCAGTACTTC.